This passage covers 15 T cell receptor beta chains from one sample sequenced in a study of cytomegalovirus exposure and HLA in healthy donors. The PCR made use of 60 Vbeta and 13 Jbeta primers. Sequencing used immunoSEQ multiplex PCR; TCRdb keeps in-frame clones, though not all of them. The data show approximately 100,000 clones, roughly 70% seen once. What was sequenced was PBMCs. The receptors were gathered from a man aged 50-60 years in good health and CMV-seronegative.

This clone was seen a single time. This rearrangement joins TRBV19 to TRBJ2-3; 10 bases align to TRBD1. This CDR3 region has 16 residues. In germline, CDR1 is LNHDA, CDR2 SQIVND (reference sequence). Trimming cost V 4 bases and J 0 bases; bases outside gene matches: 4. CDR3 coding DNA: TGTGCCAGTAGTAGCGGACAGGGGGGTAGCACAGATACGCAGTATTTT. This sequence encodes CASSSGQGGSTDTQYF.

The rearrangement links TRBV6-6 to TRBJ2-7, with TRBD1 matching 11 bases. Losses at the gene ends were 7 bases for V and 5 bases for J; bases not matched to a gene: 7. Germline V lookup: CDR1 MNHNY, CDR2 SVGAGI (reference sequence). The CDR3 runs 14 residues. DNA for the CDR3: TGTGCCAGCATAGGACAGGGGGCACCGAACGAGCAGTACTTC. As protein: CASIGQGAPNEQYF.

This chain joins TRBV28 and TRBJ2-3; 10 positions agree with TRBD2. V lost 6 bases and J lost 5; bases outside the gene matches: 5. The CDR3 totals 14 residues. The germline V gene has CDR1 MDHEN and CDR2 SYDVKM. This CDR3 reads CASSLLAGRDTQYF. CDR3 in DNA: TGTGCCAGCAGCTTACTAGCGGGGAGAGATACGCAGTATTTT.

The J gene is TRBJ2-7, the V gene TRBV11-2, with D tentatively TRBD1 (5 bases). The CDR3 length is 16 residues. Deletions cut 0 bases from V and 0 bases from J, with 12 bases between. The germline V gene encodes CDR1 SGHAT and CDR2 FQNNGV. The CDR3, as DNA: TGTGCCAGCAGCTTAGACCCCTTTGACAGCTCCTACGAGCAGTACTTC. This sequence encodes CASSLDPFDSSYEQYF.

The V gene is TRBV7-3, the J gene TRBJ1-1; the match to TRBD1 covers 8 bases. Germline V gene data show CDR1 as SGHTA and CDR2 as FQGTGA. The CDR3 runs 13 residues. With V trimmed by 5 bases and J by 4 bases, 3 bases remained unmatched. For the CDR3, the DNA is TGTGCCAGCAGCCGACAGGGGTCCACTGAAGCTTTCTTT. This encodes CASSRQGSTEAFF.

The chain couples TRBV29-1 to TRBJ1-1, with 8 bases identical to TRBD1. Per germline, CDR1 SQVTM and CDR2 ANQGSEA. Losses at the gene ends were 4 bases for V and 1 base for J; bases not matched to a gene: 5. This CDR3 is 14 amino acids long. CDR3 DNA sequence: TGCAGCGTTGCCCCGACAGGGGCGAACACTGAAGCTTTCTTT. As protein: CSVAPTGANTEAFF.

The gene calls are TRBV4-1 and TRBJ2-5, with D perhaps matching TRBD2 (5 bases). Between the trimmed V and J ends, which lost 1 base and 1 base, there was a span of 7 bases. Germline CDR1 is MGHRA and CDR2 is YSYEKL. The CDR3 sequence is 14 residues long. CDR3 protein: CASSQVAIQETQYF. In nucleotides, the CDR3 is TGCGCCAGCAGCCAAGTAGCGATCCAAGAGACCCAGTACTTC.

V gene TRBV6-5 combines with J gene TRBJ1-2, with 10 positions matching TRBD1. This CDR3 is 15 amino acids long. Losses at the gene ends were 5 bases for V and 7 bases for J; bases not matched to a gene: 10. Per germline, CDR1 MNHEY and CDR2 SVGAGI. The CDR3 DNA is TGTGCCAGCAGTAAGACAGGGGGCAAGATTTCTGGCTACACCTTC. This sequence encodes CASSKTGGKISGYTF.

The gene calls are TRBV27 and TRBJ2-1; 14 nucleotides align to TRBD2. The CDR3 is made up of 20 amino acids. In germline, CDR1 is MNHEY, CDR2 SMNVEV (reference sequence). The junction had 19 bases not matched to a gene; V was cut back by 6 bases and J by 6 bases. The CDR3 bases are TGTGCCAGCAGACGAAAAACGCCCGGGACTAGCGGGAGCCGTGGCAATGAGCAGTTCTTC. Its protein is CASRRKTPGTSGSRGNEQFF.

The chain combines TRBV30 with TRBJ1-4, with TRBD1 identical over 8 bases. V shed 0 bases and J 10 bases; nucleotides not matched to a gene: 7. The CDR3 consists of 14 residues. Germline lookup yields CDR1 GTSNPN and CDR2 SVGIG (reference sequence). The CDR3 nucleotides are TGTGCCTGGAGTGTACCCCAGGGGGCGGTAAAACTGTTTTTT. This gives the protein CAWSVPQGAVKLFF.

This clone was detected once. This chain connects TRBV7-9 to TRBJ2-2; 7 positions agree with TRBD2. CDR3 length: 15 residues. V shed 6 bases and J 4 bases; nucleotides not matched to a gene: 8. Germline-derived CDR1 and CDR2 are SEHNR and FQNEAQ (reference sequence). This CDR3 reads CASRSSTGGTGELFF. DNA of the CDR3: TGTGCCAGCAGATCCTCAACGGGGGGCACCGGGGAGCTGTTTTTT.

This clone appeared a few times. This chain joins TRBV27 and TRBJ2-3, with TRBD1 identical over 9 bases. Germline CDR1 MNHEY, CDR2 SMNVEV (reference sequence). This CDR3 contains 12 residues. After removal of 10 bases from V and 4 bases from J, the junction contained 3 bases not matched to a gene. The CDR3 is CATGQGADTQYF. In nucleotides, the CDR3 is TGTGCCACGGGACAGGGTGCAGATACGCAGTATTTT.

The count of this clone is one. V usage is TRBV27 and J usage is TRBJ1-2; no clear D. The CDR3 extends over 10 amino acids. Trimming left V 7 bases short and J 12 bases short, with 12 bases between. Germline loops: CDR1 MNHEY, CDR2 SMNVEV (reference sequence). CDR3 in amino acids: CASKVGENTF. For the CDR3, the DNA is TGTGCCAGCAAGGTCGGGGAGAACACCTTC.

The chain links TRBV6-5 to TRBJ2-5; D is possibly TRBD1 (5 bases). Germline CDR1 MNHEY, CDR2 SVGAGI. The length of the CDR3 is 15 residues. Trimming shortened V by 5 bases and J by 7 bases, and 20 bases separated the two germline ends. The CDR3 DNA reads TGTGCCAGCAGTAAACGACAGCGTCAGGCTTGGACCCAGTACTTC. The encoded protein is CASSKRQRQAWTQYF.

The chain has TRBV5-1 and TRBJ2-5; D might be TRBD1 (5 bases). The V gene lost 4 bases and the J gene lost 1 base, with 11 bases spanning the gap. The germline V gene has CDR1 SGHRS and CDR2 YFSETQ. The CDR3 consists of 14 residues. As DNA, the CDR3 is TGCGCCAGCAGCGAGACAGCCACCCAAGAGACCCAGTACTTC. It is translated as CASSETATQETQYF.